The 25 T cell receptor beta chains below were found in one sample sequenced in a study of blood T cell repertoires in COVID-19. Here immunoSEQ multiplex PCR was the method, and the copy in TCRdb shows in-frame clones only, minus some. Of under 250,000 clones detected, approximately 78% appear once; the ten largest clones hold roughly 12%. The sequencing input was peripheral blood. The source is a middle-aged woman with acute or convalescent COVID-19.

The chain links TRBV3-1 (or the pseudogene TRBV3-2) to TRBJ1-3; tentatively, D is TRBD1 (6 bases). CDR3 length equals 16 residues. Germline-derived CDR1 and CDR2 are LGHDT and YNNKEL (reference sequence). V lost 2 bases and J lost 5, with 16 bases in between. CDR3 region: CASSQSGTTSRNTIYF. In nucleotides, the CDR3 is TGTGCCAGCAGCCAATCCGGGACAACCTCCAGAAACACCATATATTTT.

This clone came up a few times. The chain recombines TRBV11-2 with TRBJ2-7; D possibly corresponds to TRBD1 (5 bases). Germline V lookup: CDR1 SGHAT, CDR2 FQNNGV. CDR3 length equals 14 residues. V shed 4 bases and J shed 3 bases, with 13 bases lying between them. CDR3 DNA sequence: TGTGCCAGCAGCTCACTGAAGGGGAACTACGAGCAGTACTTC. Its translation: CASSSLKGNYEQYF.

The CDR3 DNA follows: TGTGCCAGCAGAGAGGGACTAGTGAGCTCCTACGAGCAGTACTTC. It codes for CASREGLVSSYEQYF. The J gene is TRBJ2-7, the V gene TRBV5-5, with TRBD2 matching 8 bases. CDR3 length equals 15 residues. Germline loops: CDR1 SGHKS, CDR2 YYEKEE (reference sequence). V trimming: 5 bases; J trimming: 0 bases; junction bases outside the gene matches: 7.

The V and J genes are TRBV10-1 and TRBJ2-7; 14 bases match TRBD2. Germline V lookup: CDR1 WNHNN, CDR2 SYGVQD (reference sequence). The CDR3 has 16 residues. J was trimmed by 4 bases and V by 3 bases; bases with no gene match: 5. The CDR3 coding sequence is TGCGCCAGCAGTGACCTGGGGACTAGCGGGGGTTACGAGCAGTACTTC. It is translated as CASSDLGTSGGYEQYF.

The V gene is TRBV7-3, the J gene TRBJ2-1, with a possible D match to TRBD2 (6 bases). Germline V CDR1 and CDR2: SGHTA, FQGTGA. V lost 4 bases and J lost 7, with 17 bases in between. This CDR3 has 15 amino acids. As DNA, the CDR3 is TGTGCCAGCAGCTCGGCCAGCGGGTTAGTAAATGAGCAGTTCTTC. This encodes CASSSASGLVNEQFF.

This clone was observed a few times. The gene calls are TRBV19 and TRBJ1-1; 8 positions match TRBD1. Germline lookup yields CDR1 LNHDA and CDR2 SQIVND (reference sequence). The CDR3 covers 13 residues. With 6 bases clipped from V and 11 bases from J, the junction kept 11 bases outside the gene matches. The chain's CDR3 is CASSRRGPREAFF. DNA of the CDR3: TGTGCCAGTAGCCGCAGGGGGCCCAGGGAGGCTTTCTTT.

Points on this clone: This sample includes further DNA sequences coding for the same CDR3. The chain combines TRBV29-1 with TRBJ2-7; the D gene is possibly TRBD1 (6 bases). This CDR3 contains 11 residues. V gave up 2 bases and J gave up 6 bases, with 8 bases separating them. From germline, CDR1 is SQVTM and CDR2 ANQGSEA. The CDR3 reads CSVERGSEQYF. CDR3 DNA sequence: TGCAGCGTTGAAAGGGGGAGCGAGCAGTACTTC.

The rearrangement uses TRBV6-5 and TRBJ1-2; 7 bases fit TRBD1. This CDR3 has 16 amino acids. Per the germline V gene, CDR1 is MNHEY and CDR2 is SVGAGI. V shed 4 bases and J 1 base; nucleotides not matched to a gene: 9. The CDR3 DNA follows: TGTGCCAGCAGTTTATCCGGGACAGCCCATAACTATGGCTACACCTTC. Protein sequence: CASSLSGTAHNYGYTF.

The chain uses TRBV7-8 and TRBJ1-2; TRBD1 agrees at 9 bases. The germline gives CDR1 SGHVS, CDR2 FQNEAQ. The V and J ends lost 0 bases and 8 bases, in that order; junction bases with no gene match: 10. The CDR3 covers 16 residues. Here the CDR3 DNA reads TGTGCCAGCAGCTTAGCTGGGGGACAGGGAGGAAGGGGCTACACCTTC. Translated: CASSLAGGQGGRGYTF.

This sequence joins TRBV5-1 and TRBJ2-1; the match to TRBD1 covers 9 bases. This CDR3 spans 16 amino acids. Trimming cost V 3 bases and J 3 bases; bases outside gene matches: 7. CDR1 is SGHRS and CDR2 is YFSETQ in the germline V gene. CDR3 in DNA: TGCGCCAGCAGCTCAAATCCGACAGGGGGCTACAATGAGCAGTTCTTC. It encodes CASSSNPTGGYNEQFF.

This clone appeared a few times. The chain uses TRBV4-2 and TRBJ2-1; 8 bases are shared with TRBD2. The CDR3 totals 16 residues. After removal of 0 bases from V and 4 bases from J, the junction contained 5 bases not matched to a gene. From germline, CDR1 is LGHNA and CDR2 YNFKEQ. This chain's CDR3 is CASSQEDRGGYNEQFF. The CDR3 nucleotides read TGTGCCAGCAGCCAAGAAGATCGGGGGGGTTACAATGAGCAGTTCTTC.

CDR3 DNA: TGTGCCAGCTTAGAACAGGGGCGAAAAAGTAACGAGCAGTACTTC. This gives the protein CASLEQGRKSNEQYF. The chain couples TRBV7-2 to TRBJ2-7, with TRBD1 identical over 7 bases. Germline assignment: CDR1 SGHTA and CDR2 FQGNSA. The CDR3 runs to 15 residues. The V gene end was trimmed by 8 bases and the J gene end by 5 bases; junction bases not matched to a gene: 15.

The chain links TRBV4-1 to TRBJ2-1; 11 positions agree with TRBD2. Germline CDR1 and CDR2: MGHRA and YSYEKL. The junction had 6 bases not matched to a gene; V was cut back by 3 bases and J by 5 bases. The CDR3 has 16 residues. The CDR3 is CASSHSTSGSDNEQFF. The CDR3 DNA sequence: TGCGCCAGCAGCCATAGTACTAGCGGGAGTGACAATGAGCAGTTCTTC.

The chain joins TRBV10-3 to TRBJ1-6; possibly TRBD1 for D (5 bases). Trimming shortened V by 6 bases and J by 10 bases, and 13 bases separated the two germline ends. Germline CDR1 reads ENHRY; CDR2 reads SYGVKD. The CDR3 covers 13 residues. The CDR3 DNA is TGTGCCATCAGCCGGGACTATGAGTCACCCCTCCACTTT. It translates to CAISRDYESPLHF.

V and J are TRBV30 and TRBJ1-4, with D possibly being TRBD1 (5 bases). The V end lost 0 bases, the J end lost 7 bases, and 12 bases lay between the germline ends. This CDR3 contains 14 residues. Germline V gives CDR1 GTSNPN, CDR2 SVGIG (reference sequence). CDR3 sequence (DNA): TGTGCCTGGAGTGTGGGGGGGTTAGCTGAAAAACTGTTTTTT. Amino acids: CAWSVGGLAEKLFF.

The genes are TRBV6-1 and TRBJ2-7; TRBD1 matches at 8 bases. Trimming removed 0 bases from V and 0 bases from J; junction bases left unmatched: 1. Germline-derived CDR1 and CDR2 are MNHNS and SASEGT. The CDR3 is 15 residues long. The CDR3 region is CASSEADRASYEQYF. DNA for the CDR3: TGTGCCAGCAGTGAAGCGGACAGGGCCTCCTACGAGCAGTACTTC.

This chain uses TRBV5-8 with TRBJ1-4, with TRBD1 identical over 10 bases. V was pared by 4 bases and J by 2 bases, with 5 bases of the junction left unmatched. The CDR3 extends over 16 amino acids. Germline assignment: CDR1 SGHTS and CDR2 YDEGEE. CDR3 coding DNA: TGTGCCAGCAGCCGGGGACAGGGGCCTACTAATGAAAAACTGTTTTTT. Protein product: CASSRGQGPTNEKLFF.

This rearrangement joins TRBV4-3 to TRBJ1-1, with a weak D call TRBD1 (5 bases). Germline loops: CDR1 LGHNA, CDR2 YSLEER. Trimming removed 1 base from V and 5 bases from J, with 8 bases in between. CDR3 length: 13 residues. This CDR3 reads CASSQGGRTEAFF. In DNA, the CDR3 is TGCGCCAGCAGCCAAGGGGGGAGGACTGAAGCTTTCTTT.

The rearrangement uses TRBV6-2 or TRBV6-3 and TRBJ2-7, with 10 bases matching TRBD2. Germline CDR1 reads MNHEY; CDR2 reads SVGEGT. Trimming cost V 3 bases and J 5 bases; bases outside gene matches: 10. The CDR3 sequence is 16 residues long. The CDR3 here is CASSYRASGRSHEQYF. In DNA form, the CDR3 reads TGTGCCAGCAGTTATCGGGCTAGCGGGAGATCCCACGAGCAGTACTTC.

The V call is TRBV5-1, the J call TRBJ2-3, with 16 bases aligning to TRBD2. The V segment lost 3 bases and the J segment 2 bases; nucleotides outside the gene matches: 6. The CDR3 is made up of 18 amino acids. Germline V CDR1 and CDR2: SGHRS, YFSETQ. The DNA for the CDR3 is TGCGCCAGCAGCTCGCCCGGGACTAGCGGGAGGGTCACAGATACGCAGTATTTT. Translated: CASSSPGTSGRVTDTQYF.

The J gene is TRBJ1-6, the V gene TRBV7-9; 7 bases are a match to TRBD1. Trimming removed 1 base from V and 7 bases from J; junction bases left unmatched: 4. The CDR3 is 15 residues long. Germline V CDR1 and CDR2: SEHNR, FQNEAQ (reference sequence). CDR3 nucleotide sequence: TGTGCCAGCAGCTTAGGGGCAGGGGGGAATTCACCCCTCCACTTT. Amino acids: CASSLGAGGNSPLHF.

This clone was picked up one time. The J gene is TRBJ1-2, the V gene TRBV29-1, with D possibly matching TRBD1 (5 bases). This CDR3 has 12 residues. V was clipped by 7 bases and J by 5 bases, with 14 bases between them. From germline, CDR1 is SQVTM and CDR2 ANQGSEA. Here the CDR3 DNA reads TGCAGCGGGAAGCAGGGTCAATATGGCTACACCTTC. It is translated as CSGKQGQYGYTF. Full variable domain (remainder filled in from reference TRBV29-1 and TRBJ1-2): SAVISQKPSRDICQRGTSLTIQCQVDSQVTMMFWYRQQPGQSLTLIATANQGSEATYESGFVIDKFPISRPNLTFSTLTVSNMSPEDSSIYLCSGKQGQYGYTFGSGTRLTVV.

The J gene is TRBJ2-5, the V gene TRBV12-5; possibly TRBD2 for D (5 bases). V lost 3 bases to trimming and J lost 4 bases, with 6 bases between them. The germline CDR1 and CDR2 sequences are LGHNT and FRNRAP. This CDR3 has 12 amino acids. CDR3 in amino acids: CASGLEGETQYF. CDR3 nucleotides: TGTGCTAGTGGTTTAGAGGGAGAGACCCAGTACTTC.

The rearrangement uses TRBV9 and TRBJ2-2; maybe TRBD1 (6 bases). The CDR3 covers 15 residues. V was clipped by 0 bases and J by 6 bases, with 12 bases between them. Germline CDR1 SGDLS, CDR2 YYNGEE. CDR3 protein: CASSVEWGRPGELFF. CDR3 DNA: TGTGCCAGCAGCGTAGAATGGGGGCGCCCCGGGGAGCTGTTTTTT.

The chain uses TRBV9 and TRBJ2-7; 14 nucleotides agree with TRBD2. The CDR3 is 15 residues long. The germline CDR1 and CDR2 sequences are SGDLS and YYNGEE. Trimming removed 3 bases from V and 2 bases from J; junction bases left unmatched: 1. The CDR3 region is CASSEGLAGAYEQYF. The CDR3 DNA reads TGTGCCAGCAGCGAGGGACTAGCGGGAGCCTACGAGCAGTACTTC.